This is a list of T cell receptor beta chains from one sample in a study of blood T cell repertoires in COVID-19. This table comes from immunoSEQ multiplex PCR, and its TCRdb copy is limited to in-frame clones, with some not included. Among about 170,000 clones listed, roughly 86% were seen once. Sequencing was done on a sample of peripheral blood. All receptors derive from a man aged 35 to 55 who had recovered from COVID-19. Both conserved end residues are part of each CDR3. Each record gives: J gene, clone size, D gene, V gene, CDR3 protein, CDR3 DNA. The D gene is left open where the match is weak. Expanded clones are given a class, and other clones once, few, many or no size at all.

TRBJ2-7	NA	TRBD2	TRBV10-3	CAIAEGGPNEQYF	TGTGCCATCGCTGAGGGAGGGCCGAACGAGCAGTACTTC
TRBJ2-1	NA	NA	TRBV19	CASATGSSYNEQFF	TGTGCCAGTGCAACAGGGAGCTCCTACAATGAGCAGTTCTTC
TRBJ2-3	NA	NA	TRBV2	CASSPQTGSTDTQYF	TGTGCCAGCAGTCCCCAGACTGGCAGCACAGATACGCAGTATTTT
TRBJ1-2	NA	NA	TRBV6-2/TRBV6-3	CASSYSHFLGRYGYTF	TGTGCCAGCAGTTACTCCCATTTTCTAGGGAGGTATGGCTACACCTTC
TRBJ1-4	NA	TRBD1	TRBV29-1	CSPHRGNEKLFF	TGCAGCCCCCACAGGGGTAATGAAAAACTGTTTTTT
TRBJ1-2	NA	NA	TRBV11-2	CASSPGGAAYGYTF	TGTGCCAGCAGCCCGGGGGGGGCCGCTTATGGCTACACCTTC
TRBJ1-6	NA	NA	TRBV5-4	CASSPGQSIFSPLHF	TGTGCCAGCAGCCCAGGACAGTCCATCTTTTCACCCCTCCACTTT
TRBJ2-3	NA	TRBD2	TRBV7-3	CASSLTSGRGDTQYF	TGTGCCAGCAGCTTGACTAGCGGGAGGGGAGATACGCAGTATTTT
TRBJ2-7	NA	NA	TRBV7-2	CASSLASVTVPPTYEQYF	TGTGCCAGCAGCTTAGCGTCAGTCACAGTACCCCCCACCTACGAGCAGTACTTC
TRBJ1-2	NA	TRBD1	TRBV19	CASSLQGAGYGYTF	TGTGCCAGTAGCCTACAGGGGGCGGGATATGGCTACACCTTC
TRBJ2-5	NA	NA	TRBV7-8	CASSTSGGIQETQYF	TGTGCCAGCAGCACGAGCGGCGGCATCCAAGAGACCCAGTACTTC
TRBJ1-2	NA	TRBD1	TRBV5-6	CASSLGQGAGYTF	TGTGCCAGCAGCTTGGGACAGGGGGCCGGCTACACCTTC
TRBJ2-6	few	NA	TRBV6-2/TRBV6-3	CASSYSRTTLSGANVLTF	TGTGCCAGCAGTTACTCGAGGACTACGCTCTCTGGGGCCAACGTCCTGACTTTC
TRBJ2-7	NA	NA	TRBV24-1	CATGSESSYEQYF	TGTGCCACCGGTTCGGAGAGCTCCTACGAGCAGTACTTC
TRBJ2-3	NA	TRBD2	TRBV9	CASSPGTSGGGQYF	TGTGCCAGCAGCCCTGGGACTAGCGGGGGGGGGCAGTATTTT